These 23 T cell receptor beta chains were sequenced from one sample in a study of blood T cell repertoires in COVID-19. Method: immunoSEQ multiplex PCR; TCRdb's copy keeps in-frame clones and lacks some. The repertoire holds 200,000 to 250,000 clones, with under 90% as singletons. Material for sequencing was peripheral blood. These receptors were collected from a woman aged 80 or older with active or convalescent COVID-19.

This clone was observed a single time. The genes are TRBV11-3 and TRBJ2-7; a possible D gene is TRBD2 (5 bases). The CDR3 totals 14 residues. V shed 5 bases and J shed 5 bases, with 16 bases lying between them. CDR1 and CDR2 from the germline V gene are SGHNT and YENEEA. The CDR3 DNA reads as TGTGCCAGCAGCGGCCGGGATCGCCTCCACGAGCAGTACTTC. Its protein is CASSGRDRLHEQYF. The full variable domain, its missing parts supplied by reference TRBV11-3 and TRBJ2-7, is EAGVVQSPRYKIIEKKQPVAFWCNPISGHNTLYWYLQNLGQGPELLIRYENEEAVDDSQLPKDRFSAERLKGVDSTLKIQPAELGDSAVYLCASSGRDRLHEQYFGPGTRLTVT.

The rearrangement links TRBV6-5 to TRBJ1-1; maybe TRBD1 (6 bases). This CDR3 region has 13 residues. Germline CDR1 and CDR2: MNHEY and SVGAGI. With 6 bases removed from V and 2 bases from J, the gap between germline ends came to 10 bases. As DNA, the CDR3 is TGTGCCAGCAGCCAACAGGGTAACACTGAAGCTTTCTTT. Encoded protein: CASSQQGNTEAFF.

The chain recombines TRBV2 with TRBJ1-1, with D maybe TRBD1 (6 bases). Germline values: CDR1 SNHLY, CDR2 FYNNEI. Trimming cost V 6 bases and J 7 bases, with 18 bases left between them. The CDR3 extends over 14 amino acids. The CDR3 region has the DNA TGTGCCAGCAGACAGTATGACAGGACCATTGAAGCTTTCTTT. Encoded protein: CASRQYDRTIEAFF.

The rearrangement links TRBV6-5 to TRBJ2-7; TRBD2 might be the D (5 bases). V shed 10 bases and J shed 2 bases, with 12 bases lying between them. CDR1 and CDR2 from the germline V gene are MNHEY and SVGAGI. CDR3 length: 12 residues. The CDR3 DNA sequence: TGTGCCACCCTGACGACTACCTACGAGCAGTACTTC. It yields the protein CATLTTTYEQYF.

The CDR3 DNA reads as TGTGCCAGTAGCTCTAGCGGGGCTAAACCCTACGAGCAGTACTTC. Translation gives CASSSSGAKPYEQYF. The V gene is TRBV19, the J gene TRBJ2-7, with TRBD2 identical over 9 bases. The trim removed 6 bases at V and 2 bases at J, leaving 8 bases unmatched. The CDR3 consists of 15 residues. CDR1 and CDR2 (germline): LNHDA, SQIVND (reference sequence).

This chain connects TRBV7-2 to TRBJ2-3; 10 bases are shared with TRBD1. This CDR3 has 12 amino acids. Per germline, CDR1 SGHTA and CDR2 FQGNSA. Trimming cost V 5 bases and J 10 bases; bases outside gene matches: 3. CDR3 bases: TGTGCCAGCAGCACCGGACAGGGGGCGCAGTATTTT. It translates to CASSTGQGAQYF.

The rearrangement joins TRBV29-1 to TRBJ2-1; 9 positions agree with TRBD2. This CDR3 is built from 15 residues. Losses at the gene ends were 0 bases for V and 6 bases for J; bases not matched to a gene: 6. In germline, CDR1 is SQVTM, CDR2 ANQGSEA. The CDR3 DNA sequence: TGCAGCGTTGAAGATCGCGCGGGGGGGCTCAATGAGCAGTTCTTC. As protein: CSVEDRAGGLNEQFF.

The genes are TRBV3-1 (or the pseudogene TRBV3-2) and TRBJ1-1; no firm D call. The CDR3 is 14 residues long. The V gene's germline CDR1 is LGHDT and CDR2 YNNKEL (reference sequence). V dropped 2 bases and J dropped 2 bases, with 9 bases sitting between them. The CDR3 is CASSQSVSNTEAFF. Here the CDR3 DNA reads TGTGCCAGCAGCCAAAGTGTAAGCAACACTGAAGCTTTCTTT.

The chain has TRBV5-1 and TRBJ2-5; D is possibly TRBD1 (6 bases). The V gene lost 3 bases and the J gene lost 5 bases, with 23 bases spanning the gap. The CDR3 totals 17 residues. From germline, CDR1 is SGHRS and CDR2 YFSETQ. The CDR3: CASSSGDKGSPGETQYF. The CDR3 DNA reads TGCGCCAGCAGCTCTGGGGACAAGGGATCCCCGGGGGAGACCCAGTACTTC.

The V gene is TRBV5-4, the J gene TRBJ1-1; D remains unclear. The CDR3 consists of 13 residues. Germline V gives CDR1 SGHNT, CDR2 YYREEE (reference sequence). V was clipped by 2 bases and J by 3 bases, with 8 bases between them. CDR3 DNA: TGTGCCAGCAGCTTCTTCTCGTACACTGAAGCTTTCTTT. Translation: CASSFFSYTEAFF.

CDR3 sequence: CASSGRDTRFYNEQFF. DNA of the CDR3: TGTGCCAGCAGCGGGAGAGATACACGGTTCTACAATGAGCAGTTCTTC. The chain recombines TRBV9 with TRBJ2-1; D is ambiguous. V was cut by 3 bases and J by 3 bases, with 16 bases left in between. The CDR3 extends over 16 amino acids. Germline V gene lookup returns CDR1 SGDLS and CDR2 YYNGEE. Together with reference TRBV9 and TRBJ2-1, the CDR3 gives the full variable domain: DSGVTQTPKHLITATGQRVTLRCSPRSGDLSVYWYQQSLDQGLQFLIQYYNGEERAKGNILERFSAQQFPDLHSELNLSSLELGDSALYFCASSGRDTRFYNEQFFGPGTRLTVL.

For the CDR3, the DNA is TGTGCCAGCAGCCTCTCTGCGGGCCCAGAGACCCAGTACTTC. Translation gives CASSLSAGPETQYF. The J gene is TRBJ2-5, the V gene TRBV5-4, with TRBD2 as a possible D gene (5 bases). Trimming stripped 4 bases from V and 4 bases from J, with 14 bases between. The germline CDR1 and CDR2 sequences are SGHNT and YYREEE (reference sequence). CDR3 length equals 14 residues.

The chain links TRBV6-5 to TRBJ2-7; 7 bases fit TRBD2. With V trimmed by 7 bases and J by 8 bases, 5 bases remained unmatched. Per the germline V gene, CDR1 is MNHEY and CDR2 is SVGAGI. The CDR3 contains 11 residues. The CDR3 sequence is CASTAGVKQYF. DNA for the CDR3: TGTGCCAGCACGGCGGGGGTTAAGCAGTACTTC.

The J gene is TRBJ2-7, the V gene TRBV3-1 (or the pseudogene TRBV3-2); D unresolved. Trimming pared 1 base from V and 6 bases from J, leaving 4 bases between. Per germline, CDR1 LGHDT and CDR2 YNNKEL (reference sequence). The CDR3 contains 11 residues. CDR3 bases: TGTGCCAGCAGCCAAGTTATCGAGCAGTACTTC. Amino acid sequence: CASSQVIEQYF.

This rearrangement joins TRBV9 to TRBJ1-2; 9 positions agree with TRBD1. Per germline, CDR1 SGDLS and CDR2 YYNGEE. V dropped 2 bases and J dropped 4; count of bases not matched to a gene: 3. This CDR3 is 14 amino acids long. CDR3 sequence (DNA): TGTGCCAGCAGCGTCCAGGGACAGGGCTATGGCTACACCTTC. This sequence encodes CASSVQGQGYGYTF.

V usage is TRBV19 and J usage is TRBJ1-2; 7 bases line up with TRBD1. The CDR3 totals 14 residues. CDR1 and CDR2 (germline): LNHDA, SQIVND (reference sequence). Unmatched junction bases numbered 7, after V lost 8 bases and J lost 1 base. For the CDR3, the DNA is TGTGCCAGTTCCGGGACAGCGAATAACTATGGCTACACCTTC. As protein: CASSGTANNYGYTF.

The chain uses TRBV5-1 and TRBJ1-1; no reliable D call. This CDR3 is built from 13 residues. The germline V gene encodes CDR1 SGHRS and CDR2 YFSETQ. V lost 3 bases, J lost 4 bases, and 10 bases lay in between. The chain's CDR3 is CASSSPGITEAFF. CDR3 bases: TGCGCCAGCAGCTCCCCGGGAATCACTGAAGCTTTCTTT.

This chain links TRBV7-2 with TRBJ2-7; 9 bases fit TRBD1. The trim removed 5 bases at V and 3 bases at J, leaving 14 bases unmatched. This CDR3 has 17 amino acids. Germline loops: CDR1 SGHTA, CDR2 FQGNSA. The CDR3 DNA reads TGTGCCAGCAGCCCCGTCTTTCCGGGACAGGGTCTCTACGAGCAGTACTTC. It specifies CASSPVFPGQGLYEQYF.

The V gene is TRBV7-2, the J gene TRBJ2-2; D may be TRBD2 (5 bases). V was shortened by 4 bases and J by 0 bases, with 9 bases between the two germline ends. CDR3 length: 15 amino acids. The germline V gene encodes CDR1 SGHTA and CDR2 FQGNSA. This chain's CDR3 is CASSSGNANTGELFF. The DNA for the CDR3 is TGTGCCAGCAGCTCGGGGAACGCGAACACCGGGGAGCTGTTTTTT. Variable domain in full (rest from reference TRBV7-2 and TRBJ2-2): GAGVSQSPSNKVTEKGKDVELRCDPISGHTALYWYRQSLGQGLEFLIYFQGNSAPDKSGLPSDRFSAERTGGSVSTLTIQRTQQEDSAVYLCASSSGNANTGELFFGEGSRLTVL.

The rearrangement uses TRBV3-1 (or the pseudogene TRBV3-2) and TRBJ1-1, with unresolved D. Germline CDR1 LGHDT, CDR2 YNNKEL (reference sequence). Trimming left V 4 bases short and J 4 bases short, with 16 bases between. The CDR3 sequence is 15 residues long. The chain's CDR3 is CASSLAGGIVTEAFF. The CDR3 DNA is TGTGCCAGCAGCCTGGCGGGAGGAATTGTCACTGAAGCTTTCTTT.

This sequence joins TRBV18 and TRBJ1-3, with 10 positions matching TRBD1. The CDR3 totals 17 residues. The germline gives CDR1 KGHSH, CDR2 LQKENI. With V trimmed by 3 bases and J by 3 bases, 8 bases remained unmatched. CDR3 nucleotides: TGTGCCAGCTCACCGGTGACGGGACAGGGGTATGGAAACACCATATATTTT. Its translation is CASSPVTGQGYGNTIYF.

The chain carries TRBV5-5 and TRBJ2-5; D remains ambiguous. Looked up from germline, CDR1 is SGHKS and CDR2 is YYEKEE (reference sequence). Trimming removed 0 bases at V and 2 bases at J, with 11 bases between. This CDR3 has 15 amino acids. CDR3 nucleotide sequence: TGTGCCAGCAGCTTGGCGGTTGGTCGTCAAGAGACCCAGTACTTC. This gives the protein CASSLAVGRQETQYF. Combining the CDR3 with reference TRBV5-5 and TRBJ2-5 gives the whole variable domain DAGVTQSPTHLIKTRGQQVTLRCSPISGHKSVSWYQQVLGQGPQFIFQYYEKEERGRGNFPDRFSARQFPNYSSELNVNALLLGDSALYLCASSLAVGRQETQYFGPGTRLLVL.

The chain couples TRBV3-1 (or the pseudogene TRBV3-2) to TRBJ2-1; D is ambiguous. The V and J ends lost 4 bases and 4 bases respectively, with 20 bases between them. This CDR3 has 17 residues. Germline V gene sequence: CDR1 LGHDT, CDR2 YNNKEL (reference sequence). The CDR3: CASSPLWQASNYNEQFF. CDR3 DNA: TGTGCCAGCAGCCCCCTGTGGCAGGCATCCAATTACAATGAGCAGTTCTTC.